Following are 18 T cell receptor beta chains from one sample sequenced in a study of blood T cells in healthy people across ages. Then a second PCR, running about 6 to 12 cycles, was carried out with a sample-barcoded 5' primer and a J-beta primer mix. Via MiXCR, TCRdb re-called the 5' RACE reads, giving one row per CDR3 protein. Altogether 750,000 to 950,000 distinct CDR3 sequences are present, 40% to 65% being singletons, with the ten largest covering about 42%. Sequencing used blood. All receptors derive from a man of 80 years or more in good health.

The rearrangement links TRBV6-1 to TRBJ2-3, with 7 bases identical to TRBD1. The V gene's germline CDR1 is MNHNS and CDR2 SASEGT. J gave up 4 bases and V 2 bases, and 6 bases lay outside the gene matches. This CDR3 is 15 amino acids long. The CDR3 coding sequence is TGTGCCAGCAGTGAACAGGCTACAGGGGCAGATACGCAGTATTTT. It is translated as CASSEQATGADTQYF.

The rearrangement links TRBV24-1 to TRBJ2-1; D might be TRBD1 or TRBD2, each matching 5 bases. The CDR3 runs 15 residues. Germline loops: CDR1 KGHDR, CDR2 SFDVKD. Trimming cost V 2 bases and J 7 bases, with 14 bases left between them. Written as DNA, the CDR3 is TGTGCCACCAGTGATTACGGACCGGGACCAAATGAGCAGTTCTTC. Its protein product is CATSDYGPGPNEQFF.

The V call is TRBV7-9, the J call TRBJ2-3; 8 bases match TRBD1. Germline CDR1 SEHNR, CDR2 FQNEAQ (reference sequence). Trimming at V came to 0 bases and at J to 5 bases, leaving 1 base not matched to a gene. There are 14 residues in the CDR3. CDR3 bases: TGTGCCAGCAGCTTAGCTGGACAGGGAGATACGCAGTATTTT. Protein: CASSLAGQGDTQYF. Looking up the rest from reference TRBV7-9 and TRBJ2-3 gives the full variable domain: DTGVSQNPRHKITKRGQNVTFRCDPISEHNRLYWYRQTLGQGPEFLTYFQNEAQLEKSRLLSDRFSAERPKGSFSTLEIQRTEQGDSAMYLCASSLAGQGDTQYFGPGTRLTVL.

The CDR3 sequence is CASSPRDRSHEQYF. For the CDR3, the DNA is TGTGCCAGCTCACCACGGGACAGGAGCCACGAGCAGTACTTC. The V call is TRBV18, the J call TRBJ2-7; 8 positions agree with TRBD1. The junction had 4 bases not matched to a gene; V was cut back by 1 base and J by 5 bases. The CDR3 runs 14 residues. The germline CDR1 and CDR2 sequences are KGHSH and LQKENI.

This clonotype turned up a few times. CDR3 sequence: CASSLRVSETQYF. CDR3 nucleotides: TGTGCCAGCAGTCTCAGGGTCTCGGAGACCCAGTACTTC. The rearrangement uses TRBV11-2 and TRBJ2-7; weak D call: TRBD1 (5 bases). The J call may be faulty, since TRBJ2-5 better matches the DNA end. Germline V lookup: CDR1 SGHAT, CDR2 FQNNGV. The CDR3 spans 13 residues.

The chain carries TRBV6-6 and TRBJ1-5, with 8 nucleotides matching TRBD1. V lost 5 bases to trimming and J lost 9 bases; unmatched junction nucleotides: 12. Per germline, CDR1 MNHNY and CDR2 SVGAGI (reference sequence). This CDR3 region has 15 residues. The CDR3 bases are TGTGCCAGCAGTCGGACAGGGATGACCTCAGGGCCCCAGCATTTT. Protein sequence: CASSRTGMTSGPQHF.

The chain recombines TRBV7-3 with TRBJ2-5; 8 bases are shared with TRBD2. With the DNA end fitting TRBJ2-7 better, the J assignment may be wrong. This CDR3 has 13 amino acids. The germline gives CDR1 SGHTA, CDR2 FQGTGA. This CDR3 reads CASSVSGAFEQYF. The CDR3 DNA sequence: TGTGCCAGCAGCGTTAGCGGGGCGTTCGAGCAGTACTTC.

The rearrangement joins TRBV7-9 to TRBJ2-3, with TRBD1 identical over 9 bases. This CDR3 has 17 amino acids. The J segment lost 4 bases and the V segment lost 5 bases, leaving 13 bases of the junction unmatched. Germline CDR1 SEHNR, CDR2 FQNEAQ (reference sequence). CDR3 protein: CASSLLRDRGRADTQYF. DNA of the CDR3: TGTGCCAGCAGCCTACTACGAGACAGGGGGAGGGCAGATACGCAGTATTTT.

This chain links TRBV11-2 with TRBJ2-5, with TRBD1 matching over 9 bases. The CDR3 extends over 14 amino acids. V was pared by 1 base and J by 5 bases, with 2 bases of the junction left unmatched. The germline V gene has CDR1 SGHAT and CDR2 FQNNGV. The DNA of the CDR3 is TGTGCCAGCAGCTTAGGGGACAGGGTGGAGACCCAGTACTTC. This encodes CASSLGDRVETQYF.

This clonotype was seen a few times. This sequence joins TRBV6-5 and TRBJ2-1; 7 bases match TRBD1. The CDR3 has 18 residues. Trimming took 0 bases from V and 10 from J; bases not matched to a gene: 18. Germline V gene data show CDR1 as MNHEY and CDR2 as SVGAGI. The CDR3 DNA sequence: TGTGCCAGCAGTTACTCGTCCTCTACAGGGGCTGGGACCAGGGAGCAGTTCTTC. This gives the protein CASSYSSSTGAGTREQFF.

The chain links TRBV7-8 to TRBJ2-3, with 8 bases that match TRBD1. The CDR3 length is 16 residues. V lost 4 bases and J lost 14; bases outside the gene matches: 20. Germline CDR1 is SGHVS and CDR2 is FQNEAQ. The chain's CDR3 is CASSSWTGLRDRYAYF. CDR3 in DNA: TGTGCCAGCAGCTCCTGGACAGGGCTCAGAGACAGATACGCGTATTTT.

Concerning this clonotype: At one boundary the junction diverges from the germline segment, which might be a read error. The V and J genes are TRBV9 and TRBJ2-3; possibly TRBD2 for D (6 bases). This CDR3 has 15 residues. Germline V gene sequence: CDR1 SGDLS, CDR2 YYNGEE. This chain's CDR3 is CASSVDGWGADTQYF. CDR3 nucleotides: TGCGCCAGCAGCGTAGACGGGTGGGGGGCAGATACGCAGTATTTT.

The chain has TRBV5-1 and TRBJ2-7, with 9 bases identical to TRBD1. V dropped 4 bases and J dropped 6; count of bases not matched to a gene: 8. Per the germline V gene, CDR1 is SGHRS and CDR2 is YFSETQ. The CDR3 length is 14 residues. The CDR3 DNA reads as TGCGCCAGCAGCCTTACAGGGGGCGCGTCCGAGCAGTACTTC. It yields the protein CASSLTGGASEQYF.

The gene calls are TRBV7-3 and TRBJ1-1; D is uncertain. V dropped 1 base and J dropped 0 bases, with 9 bases sitting between them. This CDR3 spans 15 amino acids. Germline V gene lookup returns CDR1 SGHTA and CDR2 FQGTGA. CDR3 DNA sequence: TGTGCCAGCAGCTTAATGAGGACCGTGAACACTGAAGCTTTCTTT. It codes for CASSLMRTVNTEAFF.

V usage is TRBV7-2 and J usage is TRBJ2-1; 11 bases are shared with TRBD2. The ends lost 4 bases at V and 2 bases at J; junction bases unmatched: 10. From germline, CDR1 is SGHTA and CDR2 FQGNSA. This CDR3 has 18 residues. The CDR3 nucleotides are TGTGCCAGCAGCTCAGACCCCGGGACTAGCGGTACCTACAATGAGCAGTTCTTC. Its protein product is CASSSDPGTSGTYNEQFF.

This chain uses TRBV24-1 with TRBJ2-6, with TRBD1 identical over 8 bases. J was trimmed by 3 bases and V by 4 bases; bases with no gene match: 4. The CDR3 is 16 residues long. Germline CDR1 KGHDR, CDR2 SFDVKD. DNA of the CDR3: TGTGCCACCAGTGACCCCACAGGGGGTGGGGCCAACGTCCTGACTTTC. Translated: CATSDPTGGGANVLTF.

V is TRBV4-2 and J is TRBJ2-2; D is ambiguous. The CDR3 has 14 amino acids. Trimming left V 1 base short and J 4 bases short, with 7 bases between. CDR1 and CDR2 from the germline V gene are LGHNA and YNFKEQ. The CDR3 is CASSQGSSTGELFF. For the CDR3, the DNA is TGTGCCAGCAGCCAAGGATCGAGCACCGGGGAGCTGTTTTTT.

This clonotype occurred a few times. This chain connects TRBV20-1 to TRBJ1-1; D uncertain. V was trimmed by 1 base and J by 8 bases, leaving 5 bases between them. CDR1 and CDR2 from the germline V gene are DFQATT and SNEGSKA (reference sequence). The CDR3 is made up of 10 amino acids. This CDR3 is CSARGTEAFF. The DNA for the CDR3 is TGCAGTGCTAGAGGGACCGAAGCTTTCTTT.